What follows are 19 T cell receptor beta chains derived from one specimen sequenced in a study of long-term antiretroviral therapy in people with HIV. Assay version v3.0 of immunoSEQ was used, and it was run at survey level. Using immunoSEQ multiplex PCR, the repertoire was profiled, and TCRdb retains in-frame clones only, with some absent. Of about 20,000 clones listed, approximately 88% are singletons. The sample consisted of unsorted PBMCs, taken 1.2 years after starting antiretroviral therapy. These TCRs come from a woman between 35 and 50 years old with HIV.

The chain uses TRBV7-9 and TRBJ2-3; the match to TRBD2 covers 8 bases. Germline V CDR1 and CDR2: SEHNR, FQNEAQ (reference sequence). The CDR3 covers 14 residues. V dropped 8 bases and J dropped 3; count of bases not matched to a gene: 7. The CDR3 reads CASSLAGLTDTQYF. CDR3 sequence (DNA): TGTGCCAGCTCATTAGCGGGACTTACAGATACGCAGTATTTT.

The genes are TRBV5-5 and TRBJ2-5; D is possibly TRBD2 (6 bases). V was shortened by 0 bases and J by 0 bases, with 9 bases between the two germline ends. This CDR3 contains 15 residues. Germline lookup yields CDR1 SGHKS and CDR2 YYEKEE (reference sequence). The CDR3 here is CASSLEWGDQETQYF. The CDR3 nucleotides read TGTGCCAGCAGCTTGGAATGGGGGGACCAAGAGACCCAGTACTTC.

CDR3 nucleotide sequence: TGTGCCAGCAGCGTAGCAGGACAGTTATCTGGAAACACCATATATTTT. Translating it yields CASSVAGQLSGNTIYF. The J gene is TRBJ1-3, the V gene TRBV11-2; the D gene is possibly TRBD1 (6 bases). Trimming removed 5 bases at V and 1 base at J, with 15 bases between. The germline CDR1 and CDR2 sequences are SGHAT and FQNNGV. The CDR3 loop spans 16 amino acids.

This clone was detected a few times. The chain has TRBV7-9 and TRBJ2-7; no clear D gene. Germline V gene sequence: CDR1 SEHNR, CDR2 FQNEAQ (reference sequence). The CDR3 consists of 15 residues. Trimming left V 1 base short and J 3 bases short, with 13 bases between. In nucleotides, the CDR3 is TGTGCCAGCAGCTTAGGGTTCGGTGTTAGCTACGAGCAGTACTTC. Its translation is CASSLGFGVSYEQYF. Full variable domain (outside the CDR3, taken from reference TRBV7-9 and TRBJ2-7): DTGVSQNPRHKITKRGQNVTFRCDPISEHNRLYWYRQTLGQGPEFLTYFQNEAQLEKSRLLSDRFSAERPKGSFSTLEIQRTEQGDSAMYLCASSLGFGVSYEQYFGPGTRLTVT.

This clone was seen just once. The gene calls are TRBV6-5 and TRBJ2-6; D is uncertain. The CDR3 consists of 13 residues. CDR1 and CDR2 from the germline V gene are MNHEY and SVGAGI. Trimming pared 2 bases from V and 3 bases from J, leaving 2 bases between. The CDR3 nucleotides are TGTGCCAGCAGTTACAGTGGGGCCAACGTCCTGACTTTC. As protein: CASSYSGANVLTF.

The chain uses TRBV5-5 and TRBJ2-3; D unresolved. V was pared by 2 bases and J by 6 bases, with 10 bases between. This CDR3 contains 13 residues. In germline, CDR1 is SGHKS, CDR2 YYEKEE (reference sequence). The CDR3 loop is CASSFTVPDTQYF. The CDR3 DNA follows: TGTGCCAGCAGCTTTACAGTGCCGGATACGCAGTATTTT.

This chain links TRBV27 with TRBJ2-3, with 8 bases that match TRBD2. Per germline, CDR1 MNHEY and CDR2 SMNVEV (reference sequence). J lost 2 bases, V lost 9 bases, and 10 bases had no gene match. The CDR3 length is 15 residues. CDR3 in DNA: TGTGCCAGTGCGGTGGGAGCGGGAGCCACAGATACGCAGTATTTT. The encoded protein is CASAVGAGATDTQYF.

The CDR3 DNA sequence: TGTGCCAGCAGACATCTAGGTTTAACGAGGGACACCGGGGAGCTGTTTTTT. Amino acids: CASRHLGLTRDTGELFF. The chain recombines TRBV11-2 with TRBJ2-2, with D possibly TRBD2 on 5 matching bases. Germline CDR1 is SGHAT and CDR2 is FQNNGV. Trimming removed 6 bases from V and 3 bases from J, with 20 bases in between. The CDR3 spans 17 residues.

Here the CDR3 reads CASSPTQRRQNQPQHF. The CDR3, as DNA: TGTGCCAGCAGCCCAACACAGCGGCGACAAAATCAGCCCCAGCATTTT. J is TRBJ1-5 and V is TRBV28; D ambiguous. The length of the CDR3 is 16 residues. The V gene's germline CDR1 is MDHEN and CDR2 SYDVKM. V was clipped by 6 bases and J by 4 bases, with 19 bases between them.

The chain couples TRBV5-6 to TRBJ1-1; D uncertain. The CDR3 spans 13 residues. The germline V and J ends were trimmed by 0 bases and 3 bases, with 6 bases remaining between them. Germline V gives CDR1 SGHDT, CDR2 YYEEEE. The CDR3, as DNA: TGTGCCAGCAGCTTGGGGGGAGACACTGAAGCTTTCTTT. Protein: CASSLGGDTEAFF.

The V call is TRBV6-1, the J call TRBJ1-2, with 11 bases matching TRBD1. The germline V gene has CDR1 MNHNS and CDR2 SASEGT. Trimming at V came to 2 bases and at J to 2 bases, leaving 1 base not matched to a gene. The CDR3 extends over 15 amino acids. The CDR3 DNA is TGTGCCAGCAGTGAATGGACAGGGGGCAACTATGGCTACACCTTC. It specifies CASSEWTGGNYGYTF.

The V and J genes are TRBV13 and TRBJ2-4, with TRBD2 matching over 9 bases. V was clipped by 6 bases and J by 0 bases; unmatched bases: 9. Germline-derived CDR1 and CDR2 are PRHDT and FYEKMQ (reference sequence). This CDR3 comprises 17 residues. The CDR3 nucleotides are TGTGCCAGCAGGACTAGCGGTCCTGATCTAGCCAAAAACATTCAGTACTTC. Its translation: CASRTSGPDLAKNIQYF.

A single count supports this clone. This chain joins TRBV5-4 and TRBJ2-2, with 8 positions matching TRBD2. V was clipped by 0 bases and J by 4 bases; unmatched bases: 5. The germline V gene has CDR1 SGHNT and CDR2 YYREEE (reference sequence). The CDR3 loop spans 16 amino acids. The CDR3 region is CASSLGTSGVTGELFF. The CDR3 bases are TGTGCCAGCAGCTTGGGAACTAGCGGTGTCACCGGGGAGCTGTTTTTT.

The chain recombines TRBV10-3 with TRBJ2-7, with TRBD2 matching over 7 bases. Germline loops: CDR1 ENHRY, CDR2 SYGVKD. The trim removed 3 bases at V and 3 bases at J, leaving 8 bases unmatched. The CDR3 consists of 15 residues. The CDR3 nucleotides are TGTGCCATCAGTGATATGAGCGGGAATCTCTACGAGCAGTACTTC. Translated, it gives CAISDMSGNLYEQYF.

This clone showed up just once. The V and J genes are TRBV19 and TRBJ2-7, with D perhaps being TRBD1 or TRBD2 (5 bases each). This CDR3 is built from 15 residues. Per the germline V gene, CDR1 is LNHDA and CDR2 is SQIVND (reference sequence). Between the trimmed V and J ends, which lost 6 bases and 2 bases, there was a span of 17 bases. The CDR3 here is CASRLGDITAYEQYF. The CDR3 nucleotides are TGTGCCAGTAGGTTGGGGGATATTACCGCCTACGAGCAGTACTTC.

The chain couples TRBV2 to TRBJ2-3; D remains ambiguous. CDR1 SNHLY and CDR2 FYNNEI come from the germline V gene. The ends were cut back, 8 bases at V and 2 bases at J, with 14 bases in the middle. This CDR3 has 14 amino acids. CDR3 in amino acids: CASQLTTYTDTQYF. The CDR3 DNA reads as TGTGCCAGCCAACTAACAACCTACACAGATACGCAGTATTTT.

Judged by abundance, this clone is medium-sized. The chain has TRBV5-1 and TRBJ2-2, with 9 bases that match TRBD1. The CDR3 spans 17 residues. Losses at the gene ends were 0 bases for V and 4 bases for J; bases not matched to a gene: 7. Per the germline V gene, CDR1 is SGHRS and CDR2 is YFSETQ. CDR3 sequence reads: CASSLVSRGQGTGELFF. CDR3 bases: TGCGCCAGCAGCTTGGTATCTCGGGGACAGGGCACCGGGGAGCTGTTTTTT. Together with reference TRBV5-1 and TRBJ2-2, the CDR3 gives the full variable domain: KAGVTQTPRYLIKTRGQQVTLSCSPISGHRSVSWYQQTPGQGLQFLFEYFSETQRNKGNFPGRFSGRQFSNSRSEMNVSTLELGDSALYLCASSLVSRGQGTGELFFGEGSRLTVL.

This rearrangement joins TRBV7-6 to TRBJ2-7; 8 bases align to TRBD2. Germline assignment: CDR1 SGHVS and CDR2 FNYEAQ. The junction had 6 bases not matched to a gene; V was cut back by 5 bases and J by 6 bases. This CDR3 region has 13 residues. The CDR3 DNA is TGTGCCAGCAGCCAAAGCGGGAGTCCCGAGCAGTACTTC. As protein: CASSQSGSPEQYF.

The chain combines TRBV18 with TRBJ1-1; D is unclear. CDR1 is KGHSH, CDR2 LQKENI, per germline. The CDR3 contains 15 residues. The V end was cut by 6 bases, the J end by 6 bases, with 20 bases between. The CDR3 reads CASSPRQRVNAEAFF. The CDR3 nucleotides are TGTGCCAGCTCTCCTCGGCAAAGGGTTAACGCTGAAGCTTTCTTT.